This T cell receptor beta chain was profiled in a study of blood T cell repertoires in COVID-19. Study in general: Acute and convalescent COVID-19 specimens originated in the United States, Italy and Spain. Sources were T cells, B-cell-depleted T cells, or PBMCs; the material itself was cDNA or gDNA.

This CDR3 region has 13 residues. CDR1 is LGHDT and CDR2 is YNNKEL in the germline V gene (reference sequence). Trimming shortened V by 7 bases and J by 4 bases, and 13 bases separated the two germline ends. Two consecutive negative NP/OP PCR tests, clearance, or resolved symptoms defined Cohort 3 recovery. Authors' processing steps: Using reference gene primer amplification, nucleated cell counts were estimated. The data were produced by immunoSEQ multiplex PCR, yet TCRdb's version contains in-frame clones alone and is incomplete. Clonal size and the V and J genes are those of that table, whereas D and trimming came from the DNA. The table lists 310,000 or so clones, 86% of them singletons, with 10% in the top ten.

The chain has TRBV3-1 (or the pseudogene TRBV3-2) and TRBJ1-1; D is perhaps TRBD1 (5 bases). Sequencing was done on a sample of PBMCs or T cells enriched from blood (not recorded which). This receptor was obtained from a woman younger than 30 who had recovered from COVID-19. CDR3 nucleotide sequence: TGTGCCAGCACCACCGTCGGGGGCACTGAAGCTTTCTTT. The encoded protein is CASTTVGGTEAFF.